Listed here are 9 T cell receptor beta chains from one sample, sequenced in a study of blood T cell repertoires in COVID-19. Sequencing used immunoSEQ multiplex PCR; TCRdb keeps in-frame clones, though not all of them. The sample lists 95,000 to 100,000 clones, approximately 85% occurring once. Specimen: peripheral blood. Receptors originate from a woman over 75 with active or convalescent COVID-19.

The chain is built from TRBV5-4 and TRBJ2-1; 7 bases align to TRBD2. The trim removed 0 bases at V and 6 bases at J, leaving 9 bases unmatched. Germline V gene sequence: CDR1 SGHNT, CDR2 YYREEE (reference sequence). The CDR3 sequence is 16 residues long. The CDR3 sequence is CASSLAGGLSFNEQFF. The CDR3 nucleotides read TGTGCCAGCAGCTTGGCGGGGGGACTGAGTTTCAATGAGCAGTTCTTC.

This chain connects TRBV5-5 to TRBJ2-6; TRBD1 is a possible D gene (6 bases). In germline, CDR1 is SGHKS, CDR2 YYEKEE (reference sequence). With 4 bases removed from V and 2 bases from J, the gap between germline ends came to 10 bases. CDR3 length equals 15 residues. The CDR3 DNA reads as TGTGCCAGCAGCCTGGCAGGGGCTGGGGCCAACGTCCTGACTTTC. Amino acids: CASSLAGAGANVLTF.

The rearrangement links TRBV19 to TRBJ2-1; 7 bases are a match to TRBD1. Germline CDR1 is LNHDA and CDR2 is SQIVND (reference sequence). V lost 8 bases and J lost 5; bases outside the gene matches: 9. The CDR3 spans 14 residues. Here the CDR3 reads CASSPGQGDNEQFF. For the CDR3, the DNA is TGTGCCAGTTCCCCCGGGCAGGGGGACAATGAGCAGTTCTTC.

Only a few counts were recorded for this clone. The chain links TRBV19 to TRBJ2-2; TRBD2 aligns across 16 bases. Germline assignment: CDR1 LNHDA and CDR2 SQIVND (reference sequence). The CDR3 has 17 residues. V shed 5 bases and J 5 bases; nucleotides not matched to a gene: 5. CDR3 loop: CASSLGLAGGLTGELFF. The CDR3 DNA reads TGTGCCAGTAGTTTGGGACTAGCGGGAGGGCTGACCGGGGAGCTGTTTTTT.

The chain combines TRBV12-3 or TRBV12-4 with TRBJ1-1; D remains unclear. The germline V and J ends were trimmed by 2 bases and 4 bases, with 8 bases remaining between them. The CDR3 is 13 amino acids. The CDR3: CASSLYRGTEAFF. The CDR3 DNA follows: TGTGCCAGCAGTTTATATCGGGGCACTGAAGCTTTCTTT.

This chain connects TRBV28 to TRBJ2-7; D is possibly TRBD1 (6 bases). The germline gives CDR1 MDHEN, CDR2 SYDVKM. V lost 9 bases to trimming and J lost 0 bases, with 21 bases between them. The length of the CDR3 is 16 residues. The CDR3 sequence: CARGTRQPRSSYEQYF. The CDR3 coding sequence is TGTGCCAGGGGGACAAGACAGCCGAGGAGCTCCTACGAGCAGTACTTC.

In nucleotides, the CDR3 is TGTGCCAGCAGCCTTTACTTGGACAGGGGTCCCGGAAACACCATATATTTT. It translates to CASSLYLDRGPGNTIYF. The rearrangement joins TRBV9 to TRBJ1-3; 9 bases map to TRBD1. The CDR3 has 17 residues. The ends lost 4 bases at V and 4 bases at J; junction bases unmatched: 12. Germline V CDR1 and CDR2: SGDLS, YYNGEE.

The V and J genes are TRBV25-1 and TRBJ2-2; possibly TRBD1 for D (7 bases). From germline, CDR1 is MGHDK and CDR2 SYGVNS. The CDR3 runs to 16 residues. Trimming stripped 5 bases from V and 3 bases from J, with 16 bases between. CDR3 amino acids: CASSRERQGYTGELFF. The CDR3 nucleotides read TGTGCCAGCAGTCGGGAGAGACAGGGCTACACCGGGGAGCTGTTTTTT.

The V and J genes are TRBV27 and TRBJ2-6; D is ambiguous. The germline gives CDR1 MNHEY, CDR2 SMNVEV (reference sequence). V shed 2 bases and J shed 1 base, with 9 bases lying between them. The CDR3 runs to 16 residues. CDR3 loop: CASSLIRLSGANVLTF. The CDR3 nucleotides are TGTGCCAGCAGTTTAATCAGGCTATCTGGGGCCAACGTCCTGACTTTC.